These 18 T cell receptor beta chains were all obtained from the same sample, sequenced in a study of CD8 T cells in Susac syndrome. Random hexamers primed reverse transcription of roughly 0.5 to 1 ug RNA. TCRdb used MiXCR to reprocess the immunoSEQ multiplex PCR reads, holding one entry per CDR3 protein. The data contain about 110,000 distinct CDR3 sequences, about 95% of them seen just once; the ten biggest clones take up roughly 0.096%. The sequencing sample was made of CD4+ T cells from PBMCs. The receptors originated from a human donor in good health.

The chain carries TRBV20-1 and TRBJ2-5, with 9 bases lining up with TRBD2. Germline lookup yields CDR1 DFQATT and CDR2 SNEGSKA (reference sequence). The CDR3 is 16 amino acids. Trimming cost V 0 bases and J 5 bases; bases outside gene matches: 10. In DNA, the CDR3 is TGCAGTGCTAGAGATGGTAGCGGGGGAAAGGAGGAGACCCAGTACTTC. Residues: CSARDGSGGKEETQYF.

The CDR3 sequence is CASSPTGTGETQYF. DNA for the CDR3: TGTGCCAGCTCACCCACGGGCACGGGGGAGACCCAGTACTTC. V usage is TRBV18 and J usage is TRBJ2-5; possibly TRBD2 for D (5 bases). This CDR3 spans 14 amino acids. With 3 bases removed from V and 5 bases from J, the gap between germline ends came to 13 bases. Germline V gene sequence: CDR1 KGHSH, CDR2 LQKENI.

The chain has TRBV6-6 and TRBJ2-7; TRBD2 matches 7 bases. Trimming took 3 bases from V and 2 from J; bases not matched to a gene: 10. In germline, CDR1 is MNHNY, CDR2 SVGAGI (reference sequence). The CDR3 length is 16 residues. This chain's CDR3 is CASSYNVVGGTYEQYF. For the CDR3, the DNA is TGTGCCAGCAGTTATAACGTCGTCGGGGGGACCTACGAGCAGTACTTC.

The chain couples TRBV6-5 to TRBJ2-7; TRBD1 matches at 8 bases. CDR1 is MNHEY and CDR2 is SVGAGI in the germline V gene. The CDR3 consists of 15 residues. J was trimmed by 4 bases and V by 5 bases; bases with no gene match: 10. CDR3 nucleotides: TGTGCCAGCAGTCCGCGGAGGCAGGGGGCATACGAGCAGTACTTC. It is translated as CASSPRRQGAYEQYF.

V usage is TRBV28 and J usage is TRBJ2-3; D may be TRBD1 (5 bases). Deletions cut 5 bases from V and 1 base from J, with 16 bases between. The CDR3 has 16 amino acids. The germline V gene has CDR1 MDHEN and CDR2 SYDVKM. The CDR3 reads CASSLVGEKRTDTQYF. As DNA, the CDR3 is TGTGCCAGCAGTCTGGTAGGGGAAAAGCGCACAGATACGCAGTATTTT.

V and J are TRBV7-8 and TRBJ2-4, with TRBD2 identical over 7 bases. The trim removed 5 bases at V and 0 bases at J, leaving 13 bases unmatched. The CDR3 runs 18 residues. Germline CDR1 is SGHVS and CDR2 is FQNEAQ. The CDR3 spells CASSTDSGPQLAKNIQYF. DNA of the CDR3: TGTGCCAGCAGCACGGATAGCGGGCCTCAGTTAGCCAAAAACATTCAGTACTTC.

The V call is TRBV29-1, the J call TRBJ2-3; D not certain. Germline V lookup: CDR1 SQVTM, CDR2 ANQGSEA. This CDR3 has 11 residues. V was cut by 7 bases and J by 4 bases, with 9 bases left in between. CDR3 region: CSGRFADTQYF. CDR3 coding DNA: TGCAGCGGACGCTTCGCAGATACGCAGTATTTT.

As DNA, the CDR3 is TGCAGCGGGGAACAGGGGAGGGTGGCTGAAGCTTTCTTT. Encoded protein: CSGEQGRVAEAFF. The chain uses TRBV29-1 and TRBJ1-1, with 7 nucleotides matching TRBD1. Germline V gene lookup returns CDR1 SQVTM and CDR2 ANQGSEA. The CDR3 consists of 13 residues. V gave up 7 bases and J gave up 6 bases; unmatched junction bases: 11.

The chain combines TRBV20-1 with TRBJ2-5, with 7 positions matching TRBD1. Per the germline V gene, CDR1 is DFQATT and CDR2 is SNEGSKA (reference sequence). V dropped 3 bases and J dropped 3; count of bases not matched to a gene: 10. This CDR3 spans 15 amino acids. CDR3 DNA: TGCAGTGCTAGTCGGACAGGCCGACCTGAAGAGACCCAGTACTTC. Translation gives CSASRTGRPEETQYF.

This rearrangement joins TRBV12-3 or TRBV12-4 to TRBJ2-5, with TRBD1 identical over 9 bases. J was trimmed by 5 bases and V by 6 bases; bases with no gene match: 4. There are 13 residues in the CDR3. CDR3 residues: CASRGQGAETQYF. The DNA of the CDR3 is TGTGCCAGCAGGGGACAGGGCGCCGAGACCCAGTACTTC.

In its sample, this clonotype was seen once. J is TRBJ1-5 and V is TRBV12-3 or TRBV12-4; TRBD1 is a possible D gene (5 bases). The V end lost 2 bases, the J end lost 7 bases, and 9 bases lay between the germline ends. The CDR3 is made up of 13 amino acids. The CDR3, as DNA: TGTGCCAGCAGTTTACGGAGGGACCAGCCCCAGCATTTT. Protein sequence: CASSLRRDQPQHF.

The chain uses TRBV18 and TRBJ2-3; D gene uncertain. Germline V gives CDR1 KGHSH, CDR2 LQKENI. This CDR3 is built from 14 residues. Trimming took 0 bases from V and 1 from J, leaving 5 bases between them. The CDR3 loop reads CASSPPGRTDTQYF. DNA for the CDR3: TGTGCCAGCTCACCACCGGGCCGCACAGATACGCAGTATTTT.

The V and J genes are TRBV7-2 and TRBJ2-3, with 13 nucleotides matching TRBD2. Germline values: CDR1 SGHTA, CDR2 FQGNSA. The trim removed 6 bases at V and 0 bases at J, leaving 6 bases unmatched. CDR3 length: 17 amino acids. The CDR3 spells CASRKGTSGISTDTQYF. For the CDR3, the DNA is TGTGCCAGCAGGAAAGGGACTAGCGGGATTAGCACAGATACGCAGTATTTT.

V gene TRBV20-1 combines with J gene TRBJ2-3; D remains unclear. The CDR3 spans 14 residues. Germline CDR1 reads DFQATT; CDR2 reads SNEGSKA (reference sequence). The V gene lost 3 bases and the J gene lost 0 bases, with 10 bases spanning the gap. The CDR3 region is CSASGSSSTDTQYF. The DNA of the CDR3 is TGCAGTGCTAGCGGGTCCTCTAGCACAGATACGCAGTATTTT.

This rearrangement joins TRBV10-2 to TRBJ1-5; maybe TRBD1 (6 bases). The V end lost 6 bases, the J end lost 3 bases, and 12 bases lay between the germline ends. From germline, CDR1 is WSHSY and CDR2 SAAADI. The CDR3 spans 14 residues. DNA for the CDR3: TGCGCCAGCAGGAAGGGACAAGTCAATCAGCCCCAGCATTTT. Translating gives CASRKGQVNQPQHF.

The chain links TRBV2 to TRBJ2-7, with 7 bases aligning to TRBD1. The CDR3 is 13 amino acids. Germline lookup yields CDR1 SNHLY and CDR2 FYNNEI. V lost 3 bases, J lost 5 bases, and 4 bases stayed unmatched. The CDR3 DNA reads as TGTGCCAGCAGTGAGACAGGGTTACACGAGCAGTACTTC. It translates to CASSETGLHEQYF.

The genes are TRBV6-6 and TRBJ2-7; perhaps TRBD1 as D (5 bases). This CDR3 comprises 14 residues. Germline CDR1 reads MNHNY; CDR2 reads SVGAGI (reference sequence). The V end was cut by 2 bases, the J end by 2 bases, with 10 bases between. The CDR3 region is CASSYLGETYEQYF. CDR3 nucleotide sequence: TGTGCCAGCAGTTACCTAGGGGAAACCTACGAGCAGTACTTC.

This sequence joins TRBV9 and TRBJ2-6, with TRBD2 as a possible D gene (6 bases). CDR1 SGDLS and CDR2 YYNGEE come from the germline V gene. CDR3 length: 16 amino acids. Trimming removed 4 bases from V and 0 bases from J, with 11 bases in between. CDR3 region: CASSLGRNSGANVLTF. The CDR3 nucleotides read TGTGCCAGCAGCCTCGGGAGAAACTCTGGGGCCAACGTCCTGACTTTC.